The source of this T cell receptor beta chain is a study of blood T cells in healthy people across ages. The amount of total RNA extracted per sample was at least 5.5 micrograms. Study-level findings and limits: Estimated diversity across one million T cells was deemed an underestimate. Leaving the PBMCs unsorted stopped any conclusive comparison of naive versus antigen-experienced cells. When set beside aged donors, long-lived donors presented more naive CD4+ cells and higher diversity.

V was pared by 5 bases and J by 3 bases, with 13 bases between. This CDR3 comprises 14 residues. The V gene's germline CDR1 is SGHTA and CDR2 FQGNSA. A word on this clonotype: Its antigen is currently unknown.

Then a second PCR, running about 6 to 12 cycles, was carried out with a sample-barcoded 5' primer and a J-beta primer mix. TCRdb ran MiXCR on the 5' RACE reads and lists one entry per CDR3 protein. The top ten clones hold roughly 24% of a sample with some 1,800,000 distinct CDR3 sequences, about two fifths of them seen once. Sequenced material: blood. The V call is TRBV7-2, the J call TRBJ1-1, with D tentatively TRBD1 (5 bases). The receptor comes from a human donor in good health. The CDR3 here is CASSRAVGDTEAFF. The DNA for the CDR3 is TGTGCCAGCAGCCGTGCGGTAGGGGACACTGAAGCTTTCTTT.